The 17 T cell receptor beta chains below all came from one sample that was sequenced in a study of tumor and adjacent non-tumor tissue in lung cancer. Three rounds of nested PCR, following a modified ARM-PCR protocol, produced the TCRbeta library. From the multiplex PCR reads, TCRdb called clonotypes with MiXCR, one entry per CDR3 protein. The table includes approximately 77,000 distinct CDR3 sequences, more than 80% detected once. RNA was extracted from bulk tissue without any cell sorting. More than 3 cm separated this lung sample from the edge of the tumor. What was sequenced was distant non-tumor lung tissue. The receptors were gathered from a man in his 60s with non-small cell lung cancer.

As regards this clonotype: This clone may be a read error of a much larger clone one base away. This sequence joins TRBV12-3 or TRBV12-4 and TRBJ2-1; 8 bases match TRBD1. V shed 1 base, J shed 5 bases, and the junction held 19 bases outside the gene matches. The CDR3 has 20 amino acids. The CDR3 here is CASSLVSGRAGGVKNNEQFF. CDR3 sequence (DNA): TGTGCCAGCAGTTTAGTTTCTGGGCGTGCAGGGGGCGTGAAGAACAATGAGCAGTTCTTC.

As for this clonotype: A read error is possible here, since a much larger clone lies one base away. V is TRBV20-1 and J is TRBJ1-3; D remains unclear. Germline CDR1 reads DFQATT; CDR2 reads SNEGSKA (reference sequence). The CDR3 loop spans 11 amino acids. CDR3 amino acids: CKARVIDTIYF. DNA of the CDR3: TGCAAAGCTAGAGTCATAGACACCATATATTTT.

V and J are TRBV11-1 and TRBJ1-4; D unresolved. The CDR3 is 14 amino acids. Per germline, CDR1 SGHAT and CDR2 FQDESV (reference sequence). The chain's CDR3 is CGSGGSSRGEKLFF. DNA of the CDR3: TGTGGCAGTGGTGGTTCCTCCCGAGGTGAAAAACTGTTTTTT.

A word on this clonotype: One junction end does not reproduce the germline sequence, and a read error may be involved. The chain combines TRBV11-3 with TRBJ2-2; 9 positions agree with TRBD2. The CDR3 consists of 18 residues. Per germline, CDR1 SGHNT and CDR2 YENEEA. CDR3 region: CACRSWGAGGYRAGELFF. CDR3 coding DNA: TGTGCCTGCAGATCCTGGGGAGCGGGAGGATACAGAGCCGGGGAGCTGTTTTTT.

This chain uses TRBV6-1 with TRBJ2-1; 8 nucleotides line up with TRBD2. The CDR3 runs 16 residues. V dropped 9 bases and J dropped 9; count of bases not matched to a gene: 19. Germline V gene sequence: CDR1 MNHNS, CDR2 SASEGT. In nucleotides, the CDR3 is TGTGCCAGTAGGCAGGGACTAGTGGGAGTCACGGGTGAGCAGTTCTTC. Protein: CASRQGLVGVTGEQFF.

Points on this clonotype: A much larger clone sits a single nucleotide away, making a read error possible. The chain employs TRBV12-3 or TRBV12-4 and TRBJ2-3; 11 nucleotides line up with TRBD2. The CDR3 is 15 amino acids. J was trimmed by 5 bases and V by 5 bases; bases with no gene match: 6. The CDR3 sequence: CASSGTSGFIDTQYF. Here the CDR3 DNA reads TGTGCCAGCAGTGGGACTAGCGGTTTTATAGATACGCAGTATTTT.

This clonotype was recorded many times. The gene calls are TRBV6-1 and TRBJ2-7; D gene unclear. Trimming took off 6 bases at V and 3 bases at J, with 18 bases between the two ends. This CDR3 comprises 15 residues. Germline V gene sequence: CDR1 MNHNS, CDR2 SASEGT. CDR3 loop: CASRPGSIWGYEQYF. In DNA form, the CDR3 reads TGTGCCAGCAGACCAGGATCCATTTGGGGCTACGAGCAGTACTTC.

This clonotype was seen a handful of times. The rearrangement joins TRBV20-1 to TRBJ2-7, with D uncertain. Trimming took 7 bases from V and 4 from J, leaving 14 bases between them. CDR3 length: 12 amino acids. Germline-derived CDR1 and CDR2 are DFQATT and SNEGSKA (reference sequence). For the CDR3, the DNA is TGCAGTGTTAGTGCGGTTACATACGAGCAGTACTTC. It encodes CSVSAVTYEQYF.

By sample share, this clonotype is medium-sized. The chain couples TRBV11-3 to TRBJ2-3; TRBD2 agrees at 9 bases. Germline values: CDR1 SGHNT, CDR2 YENEEA. The CDR3 is 16 amino acids. The junction had 5 bases not matched to a gene; V was cut back by 2 bases and J by 2 bases. The CDR3, as DNA: TGTGCCAGCAGCTTACTCGCGGGGGGGTACACAGATACGCAGTATTTT. Translation: CASSLLAGGYTDTQYF.

On this clonotype itself: Mismatch with germline at one junction end may stem from a read error. This CDR3 reads CASGPTSAMADTRYF. CDR3 DNA sequence: TGTGCCAGCGGCCCGACAAGCGCGATGGCAGATACGCGGTATTTT. The J gene is TRBJ2-3, the V gene TRBV4-2; D remains unclear. Germline lookup yields CDR1 LGHNA and CDR2 YNFKEQ. The CDR3 sequence is 15 residues long.

Concerning this clonotype itself: The junction shows a germline mismatch at one end, possibly a read error. The chain has TRBV11-1 and TRBJ2-1; TRBD2 matches at 9 bases. This CDR3 has 17 residues. CDR1 and CDR2 from the germline V gene are SGHAT and FQDESV (reference sequence). CDR3 in amino acids: CASSLSGPAGGNNEQIF. The CDR3 DNA follows: TGTGCCAGCAGCTTATCTGGGCCAGCGGGAGGCAACAATGAGCAGATCTTC.

CDR3 sequence (DNA): TGTGCCGTTCAAGGGGTGAAGGTGCGGCATGGCTACACCTTC. It encodes CAVQGVKVRHGYTF. The chain joins TRBV6-6 to TRBJ1-2; TRBD1 might be the D (5 bases). The V end was cut by 11 bases, the J end by 6 bases, with 22 bases between. The CDR3 is 14 amino acids. Germline-derived CDR1 and CDR2 are MNHNY and SVGAGI (reference sequence).

In the case of this clonotype: No conserved phenylalanine or tryptophan ends this CDR3, so it is likely a read error. The gene calls are TRBV6-5 and TRBJ1-5; D gene uncertain. Between the trimmed V and J ends, which lost 1 base and 1 base, there was a span of 8 bases. Germline loops: CDR1 MNHEY, CDR2 SVGAGI. The CDR3 extends over 15 amino acids. DNA of the CDR3: TGTGCCAGCAGTTACTTACGGGGAAGCAATCAGCCCCAGCATTAT. It codes for CASSYLRGSNQPQHY.

In this sample, this clonotype turned up many times. V and J are TRBV20-1 and TRBJ1-3; 7 nucleotides align to TRBD1. This CDR3 comprises 13 residues. CDR1 is DFQATT and CDR2 is SNEGSKA in the germline V gene (reference sequence). V was clipped by 4 bases and J by 7 bases; unmatched bases: 7. CDR3 sequence reads: CSATPTGRNTIYF. CDR3 coding DNA: TGCAGTGCTACCCCGACAGGGAGGAACACCATATATTTT.

Worth noting for this clonotype: A junction end diverges from the germline sequence, so it may reflect a read error. The chain links TRBV29-1 to TRBJ2-7, with D maybe TRBD2 (5 bases). This CDR3 comprises 16 residues. The V gene's germline CDR1 is SQVTM and CDR2 ANQGSEA. The CDR3 DNA reads TGCAGCGTTCAAACCCGGATAGGGAGTGAAGAAGACGAGCTGTACTTC. The encoded protein is CSVQTRIGSEEDELYF.

Worth noting for this clonotype: Sequence at one end of the junction differs from germline and may be a read error. V is TRBV11-3 and J is TRBJ1-1; no clear D. The CDR3 runs to 18 residues. The germline V gene encodes CDR1 SGHNT and CDR2 YENEEA. The CDR3 DNA is TGTGCCCGCAGCTTAATGCCGAATCTATATGGTCGGAACACTGAAGCTTTCTTT. Amino acid sequence: CARSLMPNLYGRNTEAFF.

This clonotype came up many times. The CDR3 loop reads CASDDRGNGYTF. CDR3 nucleotide sequence: TGTGCCTCTGACGACAGGGGAAATGGCTACACCTTC. V usage is TRBV30 and J usage is TRBJ1-2; 8 nucleotides agree with TRBD1. With V trimmed by 7 bases and J by 6 bases, 7 bases remained unmatched. Germline V gives CDR1 GTSNPN, CDR2 SVGIG (reference sequence). There are 12 residues in the CDR3.